This T cell receptor beta chain was sequenced during a study of T cell changes during pregnancy in multiple sclerosis. Profiling relied on immunoSEQ multiplex PCR, and the TCRdb table lists in-frame clones only, not all of them. Found here are almost 40,000 clones, about 93% of them singletons; the top ten hold 0.37%. This clonotype was obtained from a female donor in good health, enrolled as a control in a pregnancy study. The sequencing used CD4+ T cells from peripheral blood mononuclear cells, collected in the third trimester of pregnancy.

CDR3 protein: CASSIGQGAIVSEAFF. The CDR3 DNA reads as TGTGCCAGCAGCATAGGACAGGGGGCAATAGTGTCTGAAGCTTTCTTT. The V and J genes are TRBV5-4 and TRBJ1-1; 11 nucleotides line up with TRBD1. The V segment lost 4 bases and the J segment 6 bases; nucleotides outside the gene matches: 11. The germline CDR1 and CDR2 sequences are SGHNT and YYREEE (reference sequence). The CDR3 is made up of 16 amino acids.